This T cell receptor (beta chain) was captured in a study of shared clonotypes between healthy human individuals (dated by TCRdb to the early 2020s). For the study in its entirety: Three men and a couple of women, aged 18 to 49 years, made up the cohort. Different laboratories and diverse techniques were used to prepare libraries and sequence TCR repertoires, to increase sequencing depth and limit assay-specific biases. For each donor, CD4 naive and CD4 memory were each given three plates, CD8 naive was given two plates, and CD8 memory was given one plate. Per donor, leukapheresis produced somewhere between about 0.94 and 9.5 billion PBMCs. Blood TCR repertoires of 5 or 6 healthy adults were deeply sequenced to estimate repertoire size and the extent of clonotype sharing between individuals.

As regards this clone: The specificity of this receptor is unknown. No base quality information exists; no much larger clone differs at one position. This CDR3 is also generated by other DNA sequences in the sample.

Study-wide conclusions, independent of this receptor: Based on pairwise subsampling, the degree of clonotype sharing among donors was expected to be affected by sequencing depth. Incomplete sequencing was indicated by rarefaction of sorted-subset datasets, despite the large sequencing depth. Because the study included only a small number of donors, the genetic and exposure-history diversity represented was limited. Sampling was limited to blood, and TCR repertoires in tissue likely differ from TCR repertoires in blood. Roughly 5% of naive CD4, roughly 3.6% of naive CD8, approximately 2% of memory CD4, and less than 0.45% of memory CD8 clonotypes were shared across four donors. Compared with non-shared clonotypes, the clonotypes found in all four sorted-subset donors had higher generation probabilities. Naive subsets generally had larger estimated clonotype richness than memory subsets did.

Including the terminal cysteine and phenylalanine, the CDR3 comprises 11 residues. The kept DNA is CDR3 alone, 33 bases in frame from the first base. Between the V and J ends, shortened by 1 base and 7 bases respectively, the junction contains 5 bases. The CDR1 and CDR2 encoded by the germline V gene (reference sequence) are SEHNR and FQNEAQ. TCR CDR3 regions were amplified from genomic DNA by multiplex PCR using the deep immunoSEQ assay. Extracted genomic DNA from each cell subset was distributed evenly across all wells of several immunoSEQ 96-well plates, and each plate was treated as a replicate. For sorted subsets, each replicate PCR was loaded with approximately 0.2 ug genomic DNA, equivalent to about 30,000 T cell genomes. The purified libraries were quantified using a Qubit 3.0 fluorometer, sized with a Bioanalyzer 2100, and then quantified again using the KAPA Library Quantification kit. Every immunoSEQ 96-well plate was sequenced on a dedicated single-read 150-cycle Illumina NextSeq 550 flow cell. From the authors' description of their analysis: Because the immunoSEQ output held only junctional sequences and lacked quality scores, the filtering could not match the filtering applied to full-length reads. Sequences were annotated with PyIR, a Python wrapper for IgBLAST v1.9, and V/J genes and CDR3 were assigned using IMGT germline references. Reads were filtered out if the reads had weak V/J assignments (E-value above 1e-6), no CDR3, stop codons, out-of-frame junctions, or ambiguous translated residues. V3J clonotypes were defined by identical inferred V gene, J gene, and CDR3 amino acid sequence. Percentage overlap between repertoires was computed as shared unique clonotypes divided by the size of the smaller repertoire. Three approaches were used to assess repertoire richness: RTK rarefaction, the Chao1 estimator, and Recon v2.1 estimates of unobserved clonotypes. For all TCRbeta clonotypes obtained by the gDNA method from a handful of donors, generation probabilities were computed with OLGA. What TCRdb holds here is the immuneACCESS table cut down to in-frame rearrangements. Part of the clones is not present; checked against another copy, under half of the missing clones reflect an unresolved V gene, and the others are unexplained. The DNA gave D and trimming, while V, J and clone size come from that table. The sample records about 2 million clones, about 94% of which are singletons. Around 1.1% of the sample lies in the top ten.

CD8 naive samples were CD45RO-negative cells positively selected for CCR7, giving a CD45RA+CCR7+ population that excluded TemRA cells. Healthy HIV-negative adults with no recently reported acute infections or vaccinations were included as donors. Every donor was a Caucasian adult living in Nashville, Tennessee, USA. After blood collection by leukapheresis, PBMCs were isolated using Ficoll-Histopaque density gradient centrifugation and then cryopreserved in the vapor phase of liquid nitrogen. Analytical flow cytometry was used to check the purity and quantity of every magnetically sorted T cell population. Each sorted fraction had its genomic DNA isolated and then quantified by UV absorbance on a Nanodrop 2000c.

The V gene is TRBV7-9 and the J gene is TRBJ2-7, with no reliable assignment of the D segment. The specimen was naive CD8+ T cells sorted from blood. Per the publication, the cell subset or site label means: CD45RA+CCR7+. The receptor was derived from a man between 18 and 29 years old in good health. The nucleotide sequence reads as follows: TGTGCCAGCAGCTTAGATGGAGAGCAGTACTTC. It specifies CASSLDGEQYF.